This TCR beta chain derives from a study of OX40 agonist ivuxolimab in advanced cancers. Study background: Patients undergoing dose escalation presented with hepatocellular carcinoma, melanoma, renal cell or head and neck cancer. Eligibility rules accepted prior anti-PD-1, anti-PD-L1 or anti-CTLA-4 therapy, and over 30% had some.

The CDR3 length is 15 residues. The J segment lost 2 bases and the V segment lost 4 bases, leaving 5 bases of the junction unmatched. In germline, CDR1 is MGHDK, CDR2 SYGVNS. Produced via immunoSEQ multiplex PCR; TCRdb's table is partial and in-frame only. The data hold some 80,000 clones, with about 92% observed a single time. For this clone: Antigen specificity is unknown.

Study-wide results and limits: Individuals who were partial responders at 0.1-3.0 mg/kg had clonal expansion that ranked among the lowest. Normalized expansion of T-cell clones was also low for some nonresponders.

This sequence was found in an adult with an advanced solid tumor such as melanoma, head and neck, liver or kidney cancer. Sequencing was performed on CD4+ or CD8+ T cells sorted from blood, taken in a trial of the OX40 agonist ivuxolimab. The chain links TRBV25-1 to TRBJ2-5; 9 positions agree with TRBD1. In DNA form, the CDR3 reads TGTGCCAGCAGTGGAAGGGGACAGGGACAAGAGACCCAGTACTTC. As protein: CASSGRGQGQETQYF.